This T cell receptor (beta chain) was obtained from a study of cytomegalovirus exposure and HLA in healthy donors. The PCR ran on 60 Vbeta and 13 Jbeta primers. Generated by immunoSEQ multiplex PCR, the TCRdb table keeps only in-frame clones and is missing some. This table holds around 150,000 clones, 76% found once. In germline, CDR1 is LGHNA, CDR2 YSLEER. This CDR3 has 18 amino acids. V dropped 5 bases and J dropped 0 bases, with 20 bases sitting between them. Study-level findings and limits: A later analysis associated 15,000 or so TCR beta sequences with HLA alleles at a 0.05 false discovery rate.

Details on this clone: What it binds is not known.

Sample: PBMCs. The chain joins TRBV4-3 to TRBJ1-5; tentatively, D is TRBD1 (5 bases). The TCR sequence derives from a male donor in good health and CMV-seronegative. The CDR3, as DNA: TGCGCCAGCAGCAAGACATGGGGGACGGGACTTAGCAATCAGCCCCAGCATTTT. Encoded protein: CASSKTWGTGLSNQPQHF.